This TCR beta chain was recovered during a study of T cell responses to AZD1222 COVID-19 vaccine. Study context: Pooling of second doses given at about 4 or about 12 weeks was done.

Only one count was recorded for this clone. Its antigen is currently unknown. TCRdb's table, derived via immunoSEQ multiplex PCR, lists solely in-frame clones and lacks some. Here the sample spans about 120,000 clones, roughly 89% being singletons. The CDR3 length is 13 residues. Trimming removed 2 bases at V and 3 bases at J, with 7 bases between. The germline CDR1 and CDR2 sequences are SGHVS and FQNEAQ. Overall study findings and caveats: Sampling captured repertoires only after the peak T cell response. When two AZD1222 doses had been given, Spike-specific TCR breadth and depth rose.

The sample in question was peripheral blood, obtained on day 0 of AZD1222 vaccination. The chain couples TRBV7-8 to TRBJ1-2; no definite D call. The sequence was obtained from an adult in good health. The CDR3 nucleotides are TGTGCCAGCAGCTTAAGGCAGGACTATGGCTACACCTTC. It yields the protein CASSLRQDYGYTF.